This T cell receptor (beta chain) was recovered during a study of blood T cell repertoires in COVID-19. About the study: Acute-phase and convalescent COVID-19 samples originated in the United States, Italy and Spain.

Profiled with immunoSEQ multiplex PCR; TCRdb holds only in-frame clones, not every one. The table records some 200,000 clones, more than 65% of them present only once. Germline values: CDR1 GTSNPN, CDR2 SVGIG (reference sequence). The CDR3 extends over 12 amino acids. V was trimmed by 0 bases and J by 3 bases, leaving 6 bases between them. The chain combines TRBV30 with TRBJ2-7; D is ambiguous. The sample taken for sequencing was peripheral blood. This receptor was obtained from a woman between 40 and 50 years old who had recovered from COVID-19. CDR3 amino acids: CAWSVLGYEQYF. The CDR3 region has the DNA TGTGCCTGGAGTGTACTTGGCTACGAGCAGTACTTC.